This TCR beta chain was recorded in a study of shared clonotypes between healthy human individuals. Sorted-subset replicate PCR reactions contained approximately 190 ng DNA, corresponding to around 30,000 T cell genomes. This table comes from immunoSEQ multiplex PCR, and its TCRdb copy is limited to in-frame clones, with some not included. Among a few hundred thousand clones listed, roughly 84% were seen once. Looked up from germline, CDR1 is SEHNR and CDR2 is FQNEAQ (reference sequence). V lost 6 bases, J lost 0 bases, and 13 bases lay in between. CDR3 length equals 15 residues. In regard to this clone: Its antigen is undetermined.

Study observations and caveats: Across four donors, naive CD4 shared 5% to 6%, naive CD8 more than 3%, memory CD4 roughly 2.4%, memory CD8 0.4%.

The chain combines TRBV7-9 with TRBJ2-3; D not certain. The sequenced sample was memory CD8+ T cells sorted from blood. Subset defined: CD45RO+ cells pooled with CCR7-negative TemRA cells. The sequence was obtained from a man aged 18 to 35 in good health. The CDR3 sequence: CASRAQTPSTDTQYF. CDR3 nucleotides: TGTGCCAGCAGAGCACAGACACCTAGCACAGATACGCAGTATTTT.